This T cell receptor beta chain was found in a study of blood T cell repertoires in COVID-19. Per the original methods: From reference gene primer amplification, estimates of nucleated cell counts were derived. Data came from immunoSEQ multiplex PCR; TCRdb stores just in-frame clones and leaves some out. That table is the source of V, J and clone size, and D and trimming were worked out from the DNA. The repertoire holds a few hundred thousand clones, with roughly nine tenths as singletons. This CDR3 comprises 15 residues. Trimming shortened V by 5 bases and J by 2 bases, and 14 bases separated the two germline ends. Germline CDR1 is LNHDA and CDR2 is SQIVND (reference sequence). The table lists this clone with a count of one.

The origin of this receptor is a man aged 18 to 35 with active or convalescent COVID-19. The gene calls are TRBV19 and TRBJ2-3; tentative D call: TRBD2 (7 bases). Sequenced: peripheral blood. CDR3 amino acids: CASSPEGGFTDTQYF. The CDR3, as DNA: TGTGCCAGTAGTCCTGAGGGGGGGTTCACAGATACGCAGTATTTT.